What follows are 25 T cell receptor beta chains derived from one specimen sequenced in a study of T cell repertoires and HLA-DP antigens. TCRdb's copy holds only in-frame clones and misses some; the assay was immunoSEQ multiplex PCR. Of almost 90,000 clones in the sample, approximately 86% were seen once. These receptors have no known antigen. Sequencing used CD4+ T cells from PBMCs. These receptors all stem from a middle-aged man in good health and CMV-seronegative.

This chain joins TRBV5-1 and TRBJ1-1; the D is unclear. V was pared by 1 base and J by 0 bases, with 4 bases between. Germline CDR1 and CDR2: SGHRS and YFSETQ. This CDR3 is built from 13 residues. CDR3 protein: CASSLRLNTEAFF. Written as DNA, the CDR3 is TGCGCCAGCAGCTTGAGGCTGAACACTGAAGCTTTCTTT. Filled out from reference TRBV5-1 and TRBJ1-1, the complete variable domain reads KAGVTQTPRYLIKTRGQQVTLSCSPISGHRSVSWYQQTPGQGLQFLFEYFSETQRNKGNFPGRFSGRQFSNSRSEMNVSTLELGDSALYLCASSLRLNTEAFFGQGTRLTVV.

The CDR3 here is CASSLVFSLSSYNEQFF. The CDR3 nucleotides are TGTGCCAGCAGCTTAGTCTTTAGCCTTAGCTCCTACAATGAGCAGTTCTTC. V and J are TRBV7-8 and TRBJ2-1; D unresolved. Trimming cost V 1 base and J 0 bases, with 13 bases left between them. Per germline, CDR1 SGHVS and CDR2 FQNEAQ. This CDR3 contains 17 residues.

J is TRBJ2-3 and V is TRBV7-9; 12 nucleotides match TRBD2. The J segment lost 5 bases and the V segment lost 2 bases, leaving 2 bases of the junction unmatched. Germline V gene sequence: CDR1 SEHNR, CDR2 FQNEAQ (reference sequence). There are 15 residues in the CDR3. CDR3 residues: CASSLLTSGGDTQYF. The CDR3 DNA sequence: TGTGCCAGCAGCTTATTGACTAGCGGGGGAGATACGCAGTATTTT.

This CDR3 is CASSGIAGAYEQYF. DNA of the CDR3: TGTGCCAGCAGCGGAATAGCGGGGGCCTACGAGCAGTACTTC. The rearrangement links TRBV7-2 to TRBJ2-7, with 9 positions matching TRBD2. The J segment lost 2 bases and the V segment lost 5 bases, leaving 4 bases of the junction unmatched. The V gene's germline CDR1 is SGHTA and CDR2 FQGNSA. This CDR3 contains 14 residues.

CDR3 residues: CSARKGDGYTF. DNA for the CDR3: TGCAGTGCTAGGAAGGGAGATGGCTACACCTTC. The V call is TRBV20-1, the J call TRBJ1-2; D not resolved. Germline loops: CDR1 DFQATT, CDR2 SNEGSKA (reference sequence). The germline V and J ends were trimmed by 3 bases and 6 bases, with 8 bases remaining between them. The length of the CDR3 is 11 residues.

The CDR3 here is CASSSLGLDTGELFF. CDR3 coding DNA: TGCGCCAGCAGCTCTTTGGGACTAGACACCGGGGAGCTGTTTTTT. The genes are TRBV5-1 and TRBJ2-2; 8 nucleotides align to TRBD2. Germline values: CDR1 SGHRS, CDR2 YFSETQ. This CDR3 spans 15 amino acids. V trimming: 3 bases; J trimming: 3 bases; junction bases outside the gene matches: 4.

The chain links TRBV9 to TRBJ2-2; D not resolved. Germline values: CDR1 SGDLS, CDR2 YYNGEE. The germline V and J ends were trimmed by 0 bases and 4 bases, with 16 bases remaining between them. This CDR3 spans 17 amino acids. CDR3 residues: CASSVASGDIGTGELFF. DNA for the CDR3: TGTGCCAGCAGCGTAGCTTCAGGAGACATTGGCACCGGGGAGCTGTTTTTT.

The chain employs TRBV6-5 and TRBJ1-1; D gene uncertain. The V and J ends lost 2 bases and 5 bases respectively, with 18 bases between them. This CDR3 is 16 amino acids long. Germline loops: CDR1 MNHEY, CDR2 SVGAGI. The CDR3 spells CASSYTSHGPQTEAFF. The CDR3 DNA reads TGTGCCAGCAGTTACACCTCGCATGGGCCTCAGACTGAAGCTTTCTTT.

The V and J genes are TRBV5-1 and TRBJ1-1; 7 bases match TRBD1. The germline V gene has CDR1 SGHRS and CDR2 YFSETQ. The CDR3 consists of 15 residues. J was trimmed by 7 bases and V by 1 base; bases with no gene match: 10. CDR3 amino acids: CASSLQGGGLGEAFF. CDR3 DNA: TGCGCCAGCAGCTTGCAAGGGGGCGGTTTGGGTGAAGCTTTCTTT. Full variable domain (outside the CDR3, taken from reference TRBV5-1 and TRBJ1-1): KAGVTQTPRYLIKTRGQQVTLSCSPISGHRSVSWYQQTPGQGLQFLFEYFSETQRNKGNFPGRFSGRQFSNSRSEMNVSTLELGDSALYLCASSLQGGGLGEAFFGQGTRLTVV.

The CDR3 sequence is CASSEAASSPLHF. CDR3 bases: TGTGCCAGCAGTGAAGCGGCGAGCTCACCCCTCCACTTT. The V and J genes are TRBV6-1 and TRBJ1-6; D unresolved. V was pared by 0 bases and J by 10 bases, with 7 bases between. Germline V gene lookup returns CDR1 MNHNS and CDR2 SASEGT. CDR3 size: 13 residues.

The rearrangement links TRBV28 to TRBJ1-1; a weak D match, TRBD1 (6 bases). Germline assignment: CDR1 MDHEN and CDR2 SYDVKM. The CDR3 spans 14 residues. Trimming took 3 bases from V and 1 from J, leaving 9 bases between them. The CDR3 nucleotides are TGTGCCAGCAGTTTCGGGGGCCCGAACACTGAAGCTTTCTTT. Protein sequence: CASSFGGPNTEAFF.

The V call is TRBV29-1, the J call TRBJ2-3; a possible D gene is TRBD1 (5 bases). Germline CDR1 reads SQVTM; CDR2 reads ANQGSEA. This CDR3 spans 14 amino acids. Trimming removed 5 bases at V and 0 bases at J, with 12 bases between. The DNA for the CDR3 is TGCAGCGTTCATCAGGGCCCTAGCACAGATACGCAGTATTTT. This translates into CSVHQGPSTDTQYF.

J is TRBJ1-1 and V is TRBV7-9; D gene unclear. This CDR3 contains 14 residues. The V end was cut by 4 bases, the J end by 6 bases, with 15 bases between. Per the germline V gene, CDR1 is SEHNR and CDR2 is FQNEAQ (reference sequence). CDR3 amino acids: CASSSKGRPPEAFF. The DNA for the CDR3 is TGTGCCAGCAGCTCGAAAGGGAGGCCCCCTGAAGCTTTCTTT.

The V gene is TRBV2, the J gene TRBJ2-7; 13 nucleotides match TRBD2. The V and J ends lost 7 bases and 3 bases, in that order; junction bases with no gene match: 3. The CDR3 has 14 amino acids. Germline loops: CDR1 SNHLY, CDR2 FYNNEI. The CDR3 protein is CASTRTSGSYEQYF. The CDR3 region has the DNA TGTGCCAGCACGCGGACTAGCGGGAGCTACGAGCAGTACTTC.

The chain employs TRBV10-3 and TRBJ1-1, with TRBD1 as a possible D gene (6 bases). The CDR3 consists of 13 residues. The V end lost 3 bases, the J end lost 8 bases, and 13 bases lay between the germline ends. Germline V gene sequence: CDR1 ENHRY, CDR2 SYGVKD. The CDR3 region has the DNA TGTGCCATCAGTGATCAAACCCAGGGGGAAGCTTTCTTT. This gives the protein CAISDQTQGEAFF.

The chain carries TRBV6-5 and TRBJ1-2; 7 bases fit TRBD1. Looked up from germline, CDR1 is MNHEY and CDR2 is SVGAGI. The length of the CDR3 is 13 residues. J lost 6 bases, V lost 6 bases, and 7 bases had no gene match. CDR3 sequence: CASSPTGANGYTF. Written as DNA, the CDR3 is TGTGCCAGCAGCCCCACAGGGGCGAATGGCTACACCTTC.

The chain carries TRBV30 and TRBJ2-3, with D possibly matching TRBD1 (8 bases). Germline V gives CDR1 GTSNPN, CDR2 SVGIG (reference sequence). This CDR3 has 18 amino acids. V was trimmed by 0 bases and J by 3 bases, leaving 22 bases between them. For the CDR3, the DNA is TGTGCCTGGAGTGTACAGGGGGGAGGGGCACTCACGACAGATACGCAGTATTTT. Its translation: CAWSVQGGGALTTDTQYF.

The chain links TRBV28 to TRBJ2-3; a possible D gene is TRBD2 (6 bases). The CDR3 length is 14 residues. Germline-derived CDR1 and CDR2 are MDHEN and SYDVKM. The V end was cut by 5 bases, the J end by 3 bases, with 12 bases between. Here the CDR3 reads CASSGGLKTDTQYF. The CDR3 DNA reads as TGTGCCAGCAGTGGAGGACTAAAAACAGATACGCAGTATTTT.

The rearrangement joins TRBV5-1 to TRBJ2-5; possibly TRBD1 or TRBD2 for D (5 bases each). From germline, CDR1 is SGHRS and CDR2 YFSETQ. Trimming removed 4 bases from V and 2 bases from J, with 9 bases in between. The CDR3 consists of 13 residues. The CDR3 coding sequence is TGCGCCAGCAGCCCCGGGACGCAAGAGACCCAGTACTTC. It translates to CASSPGTQETQYF.

The rearrangement links TRBV5-5 to TRBJ2-5, with TRBD2 matching 12 bases. The CDR3 loop spans 16 amino acids. With V trimmed by 2 bases and J by 5 bases, 7 bases remained unmatched. CDR1 is SGHKS, CDR2 YYEKEE, per germline (reference sequence). CDR3 sequence reads: CASSLQTSGGRETQYF. In DNA form, the CDR3 reads TGTGCCAGCAGCTTACAAACTAGCGGGGGGCGGGAGACCCAGTACTTC.

The chain joins TRBV5-4 to TRBJ2-7; 8 bases match TRBD1. The CDR3 has 14 amino acids. J gave up 0 bases and V 9 bases, and 8 bases lay outside the gene matches. Germline V gene sequence: CDR1 SGHNT, CDR2 YYREEE (reference sequence). Here the CDR3 DNA reads TGTGCCATCACAACAGGGGGAAGCTCCTACGAGCAGTACTTC. This codes for CAITTGGSSYEQYF.

The genes are TRBV5-6 and TRBJ2-1; D not certain. The CDR3 runs 16 residues. V lost 1 base and J 1 base, leaving 12 bases between the germline ends. Per germline, CDR1 SGHDT and CDR2 YYEEEE. The CDR3 is CASSLRVLRSYNEQFF. Here the CDR3 DNA reads TGTGCCAGCAGCTTGCGGGTACTTCGATCCTACAATGAGCAGTTCTTC.

The rearrangement joins TRBV30 to TRBJ2-7; 7 bases are shared with TRBD2. Germline loops: CDR1 GTSNPN, CDR2 SVGIG (reference sequence). Trimming took 5 bases from V and 2 from J; bases not matched to a gene: 3. The CDR3 is 12 amino acids. The CDR3 loop reads CAWSSGPYEQYF. The CDR3 coding sequence is TGTGCCTGGTCTAGCGGTCCCTACGAGCAGTACTTC.

The CDR3 reads CASSLAFGGDGTDTQYF. CDR3 coding DNA: TGTGCCAGCAGCTTAGCGTTTGGGGGCGATGGCACAGATACGCAGTATTTT. This chain joins TRBV7-8 and TRBJ2-3; possibly TRBD1 for D (6 bases). Trimming cost V 0 bases and J 1 base, with 14 bases left between them. The CDR3 loop spans 17 amino acids. Looked up from germline, CDR1 is SGHVS and CDR2 is FQNEAQ.

The chain links TRBV6-5 to TRBJ2-7, with 8 bases aligning to TRBD1. Germline V gives CDR1 MNHEY, CDR2 SVGAGI. Unmatched junction bases numbered 3, after V lost 5 bases and J lost 6 bases. CDR3 size: 12 residues. CDR3 in DNA: TGTGCCAGCAGTACAGGACAGGGCGAGCAGTACTTC. Its protein is CASSTGQGEQYF.